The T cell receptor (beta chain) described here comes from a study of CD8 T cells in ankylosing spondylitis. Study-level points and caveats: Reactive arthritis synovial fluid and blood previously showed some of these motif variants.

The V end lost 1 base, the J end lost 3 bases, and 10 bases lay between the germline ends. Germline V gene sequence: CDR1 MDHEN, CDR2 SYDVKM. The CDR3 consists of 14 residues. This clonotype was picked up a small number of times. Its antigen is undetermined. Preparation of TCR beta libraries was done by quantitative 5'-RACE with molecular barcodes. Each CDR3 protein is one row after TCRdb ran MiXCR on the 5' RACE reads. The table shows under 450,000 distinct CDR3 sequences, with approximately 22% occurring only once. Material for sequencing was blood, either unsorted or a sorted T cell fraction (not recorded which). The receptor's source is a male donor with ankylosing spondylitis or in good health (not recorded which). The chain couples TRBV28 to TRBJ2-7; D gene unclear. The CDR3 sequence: CASSLFGEIYEQYF. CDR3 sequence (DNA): TGTGCCAGCAGTTTATTTGGGGAAATCTACGAGCAGTACTTC.